What follows are 21 T cell receptor beta chains derived from one specimen sequenced in a study of blood T cells in healthy people across ages. The use of a sample-barcoded 5' primer and a J-beta primer mix characterized a second PCR of roughly 7 to 11 cycles. One entry per CDR3 protein results from TCRdb running MiXCR on the 5' RACE reads. The table includes about 670,000 distinct CDR3 sequences, roughly half detected once. The sequencing sample was made of blood. The receptors originated from an elderly woman in good health.

The chain uses TRBV2 and TRBJ1-6; perhaps TRBD1 as D (6 bases). The CDR3 runs to 15 residues. The V and J ends lost 0 bases and 9 bases respectively, with 12 bases between them. Germline lookup yields CDR1 SNHLY and CDR2 FYNNEI. The CDR3 DNA reads TGTGCCAGCAGTGAAGCAGGAGGGGGTAGTTCACCCCTCCACTTT. Residues: CASSEAGGGSSPLHF. The entire variable domain, with the rest obtained from reference TRBV2 and TRBJ1-6, is as follows: EPEVTQTPSHQVTQMGQEVILRCVPISNHLYFYWYRQILGQKVEFLVSFYNNEISEKSEIFDDQFSVERPDGSNFTLKIRSTKLEDSAMYFCASSEAGGGSSPLHFGNGTRLTVT.

The chain uses TRBV5-1 and TRBJ2-3, with D tentatively TRBD1 (7 bases). The CDR3 consists of 15 residues. The V gene's germline CDR1 is SGHRS and CDR2 YFSETQ. V gave up 4 bases and J gave up 0 bases, with 12 bases separating them. The CDR3 coding sequence is TGCGCCAGCAGCGCGGGGACAGAGAGCACAGATACGCAGTATTTT. The encoded protein is CASSAGTESTDTQYF.

This clonotype was found many times. The chain has TRBV20-1 and TRBJ2-1, with D hard to call. V was pared by 5 bases and J by 3 bases, with 20 bases between. The germline gives CDR1 DFQATT, CDR2 SNEGSKA (reference sequence). This CDR3 contains 16 residues. The CDR3 loop is CSALPLKLVGYNEQFF. For the CDR3, the DNA is TGCAGTGCTCTCCCCCTCAAGCTAGTAGGCTACAATGAGCAGTTCTTC.

V and J are TRBV5-4 and TRBJ2-1; 14 bases match TRBD2. In germline, CDR1 is SGHNT, CDR2 YYREEE (reference sequence). The CDR3 consists of 15 residues. V lost 4 bases, J lost 10 bases, and 7 bases stayed unmatched. The CDR3 spells CASSHRLAGGREQFF. The CDR3 DNA follows: TGTGCCAGCAGCCACAGACTAGCGGGAGGGCGAGAGCAGTTCTTC.

Many counts were recorded for this clonotype. The V call is TRBV7-2, the J call TRBJ2-3; D is ambiguous. Between the trimmed V and J ends, which lost 2 bases and 5 bases, there was a span of 14 bases. The CDR3 is 15 residues long. Germline V lookup: CDR1 SGHTA, CDR2 FQGNSA. The CDR3 DNA is TGTGCCAGCAGCTTATCTTGGGCAACACGAGATACGCAGTATTTT. Amino acid sequence: CASSLSWATRDTQYF.

As for this clonotype: A much more abundant neighbour one base away suggests this may be a read error. The chain uses TRBV7-8 and TRBJ2-1; no firm D call. TRBJ2-7 explains the end of the DNA better; the J call may be wrong. This CDR3 has 17 amino acids. Germline lookup yields CDR1 SGHVS and CDR2 FQNEAQ. The CDR3 DNA reads as TGTGCCAGCAGCGTATCCACGATGGCAAGCTCCTACAATGAGCAGTACTTC. It codes for CASSVSTMASSYNEQYF.

Points on this clonotype: Its ends do not fully match the called genes, so a read error is possible. This chain uses TRBV5-1 with TRBJ2-7, with 12 nucleotides matching TRBD2. CDR3 length equals 15 residues. Germline V lookup: CDR1 SGHRS, CDR2 YFSETQ. In nucleotides, the CDR3 is TGCGCCGGCAGCCTGACTAGCGGGAGCTTCTACGAGCAGTACTTC. Translated: CAGSLTSGSFYEQYF.

This chain connects TRBV12-3 or TRBV12-4 to TRBJ1-2; D is possibly TRBD1 (6 bases). CDR3 length: 15 residues. V lost 5 bases to trimming and J lost 8 bases, with 21 bases between them. The chain's CDR3 is CASSPYSGVQGGYTF. The DNA of the CDR3 is TGTGCCAGCAGTCCTTACTCAGGGGTGCAAGGAGGCTACACCTTC.

This clonotype has at least ten counts. V usage is TRBV29-1 and J usage is TRBJ1-2, with unresolved D. The CDR3 sequence is 11 residues long. Trimming removed 7 bases from V and 8 bases from J, with 14 bases in between. Germline assignment: CDR1 SQVTM and CDR2 ANQGSEA. The DNA of the CDR3 is TGCAGCGCCCCATCCGGGCGCGGCTACACCTTC. This gives the protein CSAPSGRGYTF.

This clonotype was observed a handful of times. This sequence joins TRBV5-5 and TRBJ1-6, with 7 bases identical to TRBD1. This CDR3 comprises 12 residues. J gave up 15 bases and V 2 bases, and 5 bases lay outside the gene matches. Germline CDR1 and CDR2: SGHKS and YYEKEE (reference sequence). As DNA, the CDR3 is TGTGCCAGCAGCTTACAGGGGACCGTCCTCCACTTT. Translation: CASSLQGTVLHF.

This chain uses TRBV9 with TRBJ2-5; 13 bases are a match to TRBD2. In germline, CDR1 is SGDLS, CDR2 YYNGEE. The CDR3 covers 15 residues. V shed 5 bases and J 7 bases; nucleotides not matched to a gene: 8. CDR3 protein: CASSTSGGVAGTQYF. CDR3 nucleotides: TGTGCCAGCAGTACTAGCGGGGGGGTAGCAGGGACCCAGTACTTC.

V and J are TRBV2 and TRBJ2-5, with 8 bases aligning to TRBD1. There are 14 residues in the CDR3. With V trimmed by 4 bases and J by 5 bases, 6 bases remained unmatched. The germline CDR1 and CDR2 sequences are SNHLY and FYNNEI. CDR3 in amino acids: CASSAPDRAETQYF. CDR3 nucleotides: TGTGCCAGCAGTGCTCCGGACAGGGCGGAGACCCAGTACTTC.

This chain links TRBV12-3 or TRBV12-4 with TRBJ1-5; 7 positions agree with TRBD1. The CDR3 has 17 residues. With 2 bases clipped from V and 2 bases from J, the junction kept 9 bases outside the gene matches. The chain's CDR3 is CASSLSTRGGRNQPQHF. CDR3 DNA sequence: TGTGCCAGCAGTTTATCAACCAGAGGGGGCCGCAATCAGCCCCAGCATTTT.

The chain has TRBV27 and TRBJ2-5, with D uncertain. Trimming shortened V by 3 bases and J by 1 base, and 12 bases separated the two germline ends. CDR1 and CDR2 (germline): MNHEY, SMNVEV (reference sequence). CDR3 length: 15 residues. The CDR3 nucleotides read TGTGCCAGCAGTTTGTCCCCGGGCCCCCAAGAGACCCAGTACTTC. Protein: CASSLSPGPQETQYF.

This clonotype was picked up a small number of times. The chain combines TRBV4-3 with TRBJ2-1, with D uncertain. The CDR3 spans 16 residues. CDR1 and CDR2 from the germline V gene are LGHNA and YSLEER. The V gene lost 0 bases and the J gene lost 3 bases, with 12 bases spanning the gap. CDR3 coding DNA: TGCGCCAGCAGCCAAGATATGGCTCTCCTCTACAATGAGCAGTTCTTC. Its translation: CASSQDMALLYNEQFF.

This clonotype was seen at least ten times. V is TRBV6-2 or TRBV6-3 and J is TRBJ2-1; 14 nucleotides agree with TRBD2. Germline CDR1 is MNHEY and CDR2 is SVGEGT. The CDR3 consists of 17 residues. J lost 8 bases, V lost 5 bases, and 11 bases had no gene match. The CDR3 DNA sequence: TGTGCCAGCAGTACCGGGACTAGCGGGAGAAAAGGGTATGAGCAGTTCTTC. Its protein product is CASSTGTSGRKGYEQFF.

This chain links TRBV7-3 with TRBJ2-2; D gene uncertain. The CDR3 is 13 residues long. V dropped 5 bases and J dropped 6 bases, with 10 bases sitting between them. In germline, CDR1 is SGHTA, CDR2 FQGTGA. The CDR3 DNA is TGTGCCAGCAGCCCCACAAGGGCCGGGGAGCTGTTTTTT. Translated, it gives CASSPTRAGELFF.

Many counts were recorded for this clonotype. The V and J genes are TRBV5-1 and TRBJ2-3; D ambiguous. Trimming took off 0 bases at V and 3 bases at J, with 14 bases between the two ends. The CDR3 loop spans 16 amino acids. CDR1 is SGHRS and CDR2 is YFSETQ in the germline V gene. The CDR3 DNA is TGCGCCAGCAGCTTGGCCTTCAACGTAGGGACAGATACGCAGTATTTT. This encodes CASSLAFNVGTDTQYF.

V and J are TRBV3-1 and TRBJ2-5; D is perhaps TRBD2 (5 bases). V lost 5 bases and J 4 bases, leaving 20 bases between the germline ends. The germline V gene has CDR1 LGHDT and CDR2 YNNKEL (reference sequence). The CDR3 totals 16 residues. CDR3 loop: CASSNWLAWGAETQYF. CDR3 coding DNA: TGTGCCAGCAGCAATTGGCTAGCCTGGGGTGCAGAGACCCAGTACTTC.

The sample holds a few counts of this clonotype. The chain recombines TRBV5-1 with TRBJ2-1, with TRBD2 matching over 15 bases. Germline CDR1 and CDR2: SGHRS and YFSETQ. This CDR3 is built from 16 residues. With V trimmed by 4 bases and J by 9 bases, 8 bases remained unmatched. CDR3 DNA sequence: TGCGCCAGCAGCACCTCTCGGGGACTAGCGGGAGGTGAGCAGTTCTTC. As protein: CASSTSRGLAGGEQFF.

This clonotype has at least ten counts. The chain recombines TRBV20-1 with TRBJ2-5; tentative D call: TRBD2 (5 bases). Trimming left V 1 base short and J 9 bases short, with 18 bases between. This CDR3 spans 14 amino acids. The germline CDR1 and CDR2 sequences are DFQATT and SNEGSKA (reference sequence). CDR3 loop: CSARVLVRALPQYF. In nucleotides, the CDR3 is TGCAGTGCTAGAGTTTTGGTGAGGGCCCTCCCCCAGTACTTC.